The following is a T cell receptor (beta chain) sequence with its context. Its antigen is not identified. This sample was included in a study of T cells after yellow fever vaccination. The study, taken as a whole, reports: When the response was secondary, it was weaker but reached its peak faster, day 5 versus 15. Reappearance after the booster was observed for most primary-vaccination clones (roughly 96% CD4, about 91% CD8).

One entry per CDR3 protein, called by TCRdb with MiXCR from the 5' RACE reads. The data show 610,000 or so distinct CDR3 sequences, 9% to 15% seen once. Germline assignment: CDR1 WNHNN and CDR2 SYGVQD (reference sequence). CDR3 size: 17 residues. Trimming at V came to 0 bases and at J to 1 base, leaving 1 base not matched to a gene. This rearrangement joins TRBV10-1 to TRBJ2-1, with 12 bases aligning to TRBD2. The TCR originated in a man aged 25-45 years who received the YFV17D yellow fever vaccine. The sequenced sample was PBMCs, obtained on the day of the yellow fever booster vaccination. The CDR3 bases are TGCGCCAGCAGTGAGTCGACTAGCGGGAGTTCCTACAATGAGCAGTTCTTC. This gives the protein CASSESTSGSSYNEQFF.